Included here is one T cell receptor beta chain sequence, with context. No antigen is known for it. Base quality data are lacking; no much larger clone is found one base away. The sample belongs to a study of T-cell reconstitution after alpha-beta-depleted transplantation in children (dated by TCRdb to about 2016). Broadly, across the study: Using TCR repertoire profiling, the study followed T-cell immune reconstitution in a quantitative way in children after TCRalphabeta/CD19-depleted allogeneic hematopoietic cell transplantation. What the study reported, not specific to this receptor: About two months after transplant, the apparently early recovery of alphabetaT-cell counts reportedly depended on just several hundred clones that had expanded rapidly and came from non-depleted graft cells. In some patients, the high TCRbeta diversity seen at day 60 was put down to recipient T cells and intrathymic progenitors that had survived conditioning. The frequencies of hyperexpanded clones fell over the following months, and after one year, T-cell counts and TCRbeta diversity were mostly attributed to newly produced T cells.

The treatment or condition label corresponds to: allogeneic hematopoietic cell transplantation with graft depleted of TCRalphabeta T cells and CD19 B cells. The children who served as transplant recipients had been given grafts of TCRalphabeta/CD19-depleted allogeneic hematopoietic cells. From cysteine to phenylalanine, the CDR3 is 12 amino acids long. The sequence is cut down to CDR3 DNA, 36 bases in frame from base 1. According to the germline V gene (reference sequence), CDR1 reads DFQATT and CDR2 reads SNEGSKA. V is shortened by 4 bases, J by 7 bases, and the region joining them spans 14 bases. Receptor libraries were prepared by PCR. Sequencing used an Illumina HiSeq 2500. TCR libraries were prepared with molecular barcoding, using unique molecular identifiers to normalize TCRbeta repertoire quantification. TCRdb itself trimmed the public reads at Q25 with fastp, ran MiXCR and retained productive beta chains. Rows are combined by CDR3 protein, so each entry shows the most common genes and DNA. The sample table records 250,000 to 400,000 distinct CDR3 sequences; approximately 23% of these occur just once. The top ten clonotypes cover approximately 11% of the sample.

The sequence was collected from a male patient younger than 18 who had a stem cell transplant for acute lymphoblastic leukemia, so the T cells may come from the graft donor. This receptor chain uses TRBV20-1 and TRBJ2-7; TRBD1 is possibly the D segment (6 matching bases). Sequences were derived from PBMCs, mostly from graft donor cells, sampled 180 days after TCRalphabeta/CD19-depleted stem cell transplant. Read as DNA, the sequence is TGCAGTGCTATCATCAACAGGGAGGAGCAGTACTTC. It is translated as CSAIINREEQYF.